This T cell receptor beta chain came from a study of T cells in localized non-small cell lung cancer. General study findings and limits: Researchers found a median 57 of the top 100 tumor clones in adjacent lung. A single tumor region was sequenced, leaving heterogeneity possible. Clonality of T cells reached its maximum in uninvolved adjacent lung, surpassing tumor.

Using immunoSEQ multiplex PCR, the repertoire was profiled, and TCRdb retains in-frame clones only, with some absent. Of about 14,000 clones in the sample, 75% to 90% were seen once. This clone was observed once. Its antigen is not identified. The CDR3 extends over 14 amino acids. V lost 0 bases and J lost 1, with 6 bases in between. Germline V gene lookup returns CDR1 MRHNA and CDR2 SNTAGT. Sample: peripheral blood, taken before any cancer treatment. V usage is TRBV6-4 and J usage is TRBJ1-1; D uncertain. This sequence was found in a female donor of 60 years or more with stage I squamous cell lung carcinoma. As DNA, the CDR3 is TGTGCCAGCAGTGACTCGAACAGGAACACTGAAGCTTTCTTT. Residues: CASSDSNRNTEAFF.